What follows are 4 T cell receptor beta chains derived from one specimen sequenced in a study of read filtering for tumor transcriptome and immune sequencing. From 400 to 450 ng of RNA, a library with molecular barcoded alpha/delta and beta/gamma adaptors was made. A single record per CDR3 protein comes from TCRdb applying MiXCR to the reads. The sample lists 75,000 to 95,000 distinct CDR3 sequences; 20% to 25% were seen once. Sequences were obtained from a population of CD138-negative cells sorted from bone marrow. The source of these receptors is a donor at least 40 years old with multiple myeloma.

This clonotype has just one count. Given a much more abundant clone one base away, this may be a read error. V gene TRBV12-3 or TRBV12-4 combines with J gene TRBJ1-2; tentatively, D is TRBD1 (5 bases). Trimming removed 3 bases from V and 7 bases from J, with 9 bases in between. This CDR3 region has 12 residues. CDR3 DNA: TGTGCCAGCAGTTTGGGGGTCTGTGGCTACACCTTC. As protein: CASSLGVCGYTF.

This clonotype was counted many times. This chain joins TRBV28 and TRBJ2-3; 8 nucleotides match TRBD1. Germline loops: CDR1 MDHEN, CDR2 SYDVKM. The CDR3 has 13 residues. The V segment lost 6 bases and the J segment 4 bases; nucleotides outside the gene matches: 3. CDR3 region: CASRQQGADTQYF. The CDR3 bases are TGTGCCAGCAGACAACAGGGGGCAGATACGCAGTATTTT. Filled out from reference TRBV28 and TRBJ2-3, the complete variable domain reads DVKVTQSSRYLVKRTGEKVFLECVQDMDHENMFWYRQDPGLGLRLIYFSYDVKMKEKGDIPEGYSVSREKKERFSLILESASTNQTSMYLCASRQQGADTQYFGPGTRLTVL.

Turning to this clonotype: Since a much larger clone is just one base distant, this may be a read error. The rearrangement joins TRBV6-5 to TRBJ1-2; D is undetermined. Germline assignment: CDR1 MNHEY and CDR2 SVGAGI. CDR3 length: 10 amino acids. CDR3 in DNA: TGTACCAGCAGTCAGAATGGCTACACCTTC. Protein: CTSSQNGYTF.

Notes on this clonotype: At one end the junction does not follow the germline gene, possibly because of a read error. The chain joins TRBV7-3 to TRBJ2-3; D unresolved. The CDR3 loop spans 13 amino acids. Germline V gives CDR1 SGHTA, CDR2 FQGTGA. CDR3 region: CASGLGSHNTQYF. CDR3 DNA sequence: TGTGCCAGCGGCTTAGGGTCGCATAATACGCAGTATTTT.